This entry concerns a single TCR beta chain. This record comes from a study of blood T cell repertoires in COVID-19. Study background: Acute-phase and convalescent COVID-19 samples originated in the United States, Italy and Spain. Sources were T cells, B-cell-depleted T cells, or PBMCs; the material itself was cDNA or gDNA.

Per the study methods: Amplification from reference gene primers served as the basis for estimated nucleated cell counts. Only in-frame clones appear in the TCRdb table, and some are missing; sequencing was by immunoSEQ multiplex PCR. The V and J calls and clone size are taken from that table; D and trimming were inferred from the DNA. This table holds approximately 250,000 clones, about 88% found once. The germline CDR1 and CDR2 sequences are MDHEN and SYDVKM. This CDR3 has 12 residues. J is TRBJ1-2 and V is TRBV28, with a tentative D call TRBD1 (6 bases). The sequencing input was peripheral blood. The clonotype was recovered from a man aged 18-30 years with active or convalescent COVID-19. For the CDR3, the DNA is TGTGCGACAGGTGCTCGGGATGATGGCTACACCTTC. Translation: CATGARDDGYTF.